The 26 T cell receptor beta chains listed next were all sequenced from one sample in a study of control samples from healthy donors and cancer patients. This table comes from immunoSEQ multiplex PCR, and its TCRdb copy is limited to in-frame clones, with some not included. This table has about 140,000 clones, around 90% appearing once. Sample: blood. Every receptor here comes from a man in his thirties or forties in good health.

V gene TRBV12-3 or TRBV12-4 combines with J gene TRBJ2-7; D remains unclear. CDR3 length: 12 amino acids. V shed 2 bases and J shed 4 bases, with 6 bases lying between them. Here the CDR3 DNA reads TGTGCCAGCAGTTTAAGGCAGTACGAGCAGTACTTC. This sequence encodes CASSLRQYEQYF.

The chain recombines TRBV6-4 with TRBJ2-1; weak D call: TRBD2 (5 bases). Trimming took 4 bases from V and 2 from J, leaving 15 bases between them. Per germline, CDR1 MRHNA and CDR2 SNTAGT. The CDR3 totals 16 residues. The CDR3, as DNA: TGTGCCAGCAGTGCCTCCGGGGAGAGAGCCTACAATGAGCAGTTCTTC. It is translated as CASSASGERAYNEQFF.

The genes are TRBV5-1 and TRBJ1-1; D possibly corresponds to TRBD1 (6 bases). Per germline, CDR1 SGHRS and CDR2 YFSETQ. The CDR3 consists of 14 residues. V dropped 4 bases and J dropped 5 bases, with 15 bases sitting between them. The CDR3 loop reads CASSDTGSATEAFF. As DNA, the CDR3 is TGCGCCAGCAGCGACACAGGGAGTGCGACTGAAGCTTTCTTT. Full variable domain (outside the CDR3, taken from reference TRBV5-1 and TRBJ1-1): KAGVTQTPRYLIKTRGQQVTLSCSPISGHRSVSWYQQTPGQGLQFLFEYFSETQRNKGNFPGRFSGRQFSNSRSEMNVSTLELGDSALYLCASSDTGSATEAFFGQGTRLTVV.

The chain uses TRBV29-1 and TRBJ2-2; maybe TRBD1 (5 bases). In germline, CDR1 is SQVTM, CDR2 ANQGSEA. V dropped 6 bases and J dropped 3 bases, with 8 bases sitting between them. The CDR3 runs 12 residues. For the CDR3, the DNA is TGCAGCGTCGTACAGGACACCGGGGAGCTGTTTTTT. Encoded protein: CSVVQDTGELFF.

The rearrangement joins TRBV19 to TRBJ1-2; TRBD1 aligns across 7 bases. The CDR3 length is 15 residues. J gave up 0 bases and V 7 bases, and 8 bases lay outside the gene matches. Per the germline V gene, CDR1 is LNHDA and CDR2 is SQIVND (reference sequence). CDR3 residues: CASTQGVLTNYGYTF. The CDR3 DNA reads as TGTGCCAGTACCCAGGGGGTGCTCACTAACTATGGCTACACCTTC.

This clone was seen only a few times. The chain has TRBV18 and TRBJ2-5; no definite D call. Trimming cost V 8 bases and J 1 base, with 11 bases left between them. CDR3 length equals 13 residues. Looked up from germline, CDR1 is KGHSH and CDR2 is LQKENI. This chain's CDR3 is CASTNDGQETQYF. In nucleotides, the CDR3 is TGTGCCAGCACAAATGATGGCCAAGAGACCCAGTACTTC. The full variable domain, completed using reference TRBV18 and TRBJ2-5, is NAGVMQNPRHLVRRRGQEARLRCSPMKGHSHVYWYRQLPEEGLKFMVYLQKENIIDESGMPKERFSAEFPKEGPSILRIQQVVRGDSAAYFCASTNDGQETQYFGPGTRLLVL.

This rearrangement joins TRBV6-5 to TRBJ1-5; the D gene is possibly TRBD1 (5 bases). With 6 bases removed from V and 0 bases from J, the gap between germline ends came to 12 bases. Looked up from germline, CDR1 is MNHEY and CDR2 is SVGAGI. This CDR3 has 15 residues. CDR3 protein: CASRSLGDSNQPQHF. The CDR3 nucleotides are TGTGCCAGCAGGTCCTTGGGGGATAGCAATCAGCCCCAGCATTTT.

The chain carries TRBV7-3 and TRBJ1-2; a weak D match, TRBD1 (5 bases). Germline values: CDR1 SGHTA, CDR2 FQGTGA. This CDR3 has 15 amino acids. The V end was cut by 0 bases, the J end by 6 bases, with 14 bases between. The CDR3 coding sequence is TGTGCCAGCAGCTTAACGGGGAGGGACGGAGATGGCTACACCTTC. Translated, it gives CASSLTGRDGDGYTF.

V usage is TRBV24-1 and J usage is TRBJ1-3; TRBD1 matches 10 bases. The germline V gene encodes CDR1 KGHDR and CDR2 SFDVKD. V lost 3 bases, J lost 5 bases, and 6 bases stayed unmatched. The CDR3 runs to 16 residues. CDR3 loop: CATSDSGQGERNTIYF. In DNA, the CDR3 is TGTGCCACCAGTGATAGCGGACAGGGGGAAAGAAACACCATATATTTT.

The sample holds one count of this clone. This chain connects TRBV24-1 to TRBJ2-3; 10 positions agree with TRBD2. Germline V gives CDR1 KGHDR, CDR2 SFDVKD. Trimming took 5 bases from V and 1 from J; bases not matched to a gene: 14. The CDR3 consists of 19 residues. CDR3: CATSAAGVGSGRRTDTQYF. The CDR3 DNA reads as TGTGCCACCAGTGCAGCAGGGGTGGGTAGCGGGAGGCGCACAGATACGCAGTATTTT.

The chain is built from TRBV7-2 and TRBJ1-3; TRBD1 aligns across 10 bases. This CDR3 is built from 16 residues. Germline CDR1 and CDR2: SGHTA and FQGNSA. Germline trimming cut 5 bases from V and 0 bases from J; bases unmatched to any gene: 4. The CDR3 DNA follows: TGTGCCAGCAGCCCCAGGACAGGGGGCTCTGGAAACACCATATATTTT. This sequence encodes CASSPRTGGSGNTIYF.

The V gene is TRBV19, the J gene TRBJ1-5; D possibly corresponds to TRBD1 (6 bases). There are 15 residues in the CDR3. CDR1 and CDR2 from the germline V gene are LNHDA and SQIVND (reference sequence). V was pared by 0 bases and J by 0 bases, with 6 bases between. This chain's CDR3 is CASSIDRGSNQPQHF. The CDR3, as DNA: TGTGCCAGTAGTATAGACAGGGGTAGCAATCAGCCCCAGCATTTT.

The V call is TRBV9, the J call TRBJ2-3; tentatively, D is TRBD2 (6 bases). The germline V gene has CDR1 SGDLS and CDR2 YYNGEE. Trimming took off 4 bases at V and 6 bases at J, with 12 bases between the two ends. The CDR3 covers 13 residues. The DNA for the CDR3 is TGTGCCAGCAGCCAGGGCGGGGAGGATACGCAGTATTTT. This translates into CASSQGGEDTQYF.

This rearrangement joins TRBV7-7 to TRBJ2-6, with D possibly being TRBD1 (5 bases). V was cut by 6 bases and J by 3 bases, with 15 bases left in between. The CDR3 runs to 16 residues. Germline CDR1 reads SSHAT; CDR2 reads FNYEAQ (reference sequence). CDR3 bases: TGTGCCAGCAGTTCGCAGGGCTTGGGTGGGGCCAACGTCCTGACTTTC. Protein sequence: CASSSQGLGGANVLTF.

The genes are TRBV5-4 and TRBJ1-2, with 7 bases aligning to TRBD1. CDR3 length: 14 amino acids. V lost 2 bases and J lost 7; bases outside the gene matches: 8. Germline CDR1 and CDR2: SGHNT and YYREEE (reference sequence). The CDR3 region is CASSLVEGASGYTF. CDR3 coding DNA: TGTGCCAGCAGCTTAGTGGAGGGGGCGAGTGGCTACACCTTC.

The chain recombines TRBV5-4 with TRBJ2-7; 9 bases align to TRBD1. From germline, CDR1 is SGHNT and CDR2 YYREEE (reference sequence). V gave up 4 bases and J gave up 3 bases; unmatched junction bases: 11. The CDR3 covers 16 residues. The CDR3 loop is CASSPPVGQGFYEQYF. In nucleotides, the CDR3 is TGTGCCAGCAGCCCCCCCGTTGGACAGGGGTTCTACGAGCAGTACTTC. The full variable domain, in which reference TRBV5-4 and TRBJ2-7 provide the parts outside the CDR3, is ETGVTQSPTHLIKTRGQQVTLRCSSQSGHNTVSWYQQALGQGPQFIFQYYREEENGRGNFPPRFSGLQFPNYSSELNVNALELDDSALYLCASSPPVGQGFYEQYFGPGTRLTVT.

The chain combines TRBV21-1 with TRBJ2-4. TRBV21-1 is a pseudogene segment. The CDR3 is 14 amino acids. This CDR3 reads CASSKLGRRIVQYF. The CDR3 DNA reads as TGTGCCAGCAGCAAATTAGGCAGAAGGATCGTTCAGTACTTC.

The chain links TRBV7-9 to TRBJ2-6; D ambiguous. V gave up 5 bases and J gave up 0 bases, with 11 bases separating them. The CDR3 extends over 16 amino acids. Germline V gene lookup returns CDR1 SEHNR and CDR2 FQNEAQ (reference sequence). CDR3: CASSPVVDSGANVLTF. DNA of the CDR3: TGTGCCAGCAGCCCGGTTGTAGACTCTGGGGCCAACGTCCTGACTTTC.

The rearrangement joins TRBV6-2 or TRBV6-3 to TRBJ2-7, with TRBD1 identical over 8 bases. V trimming: 1 base; J trimming: 6 bases; junction bases outside the gene matches: 2. This CDR3 has 13 residues. Germline-derived CDR1 and CDR2 are MNHEY and SVGEGT. CDR3 protein: CASSYFGQGEQYF. The CDR3 bases are TGTGCCAGCAGTTACTTCGGACAGGGCGAGCAGTACTTC.

This rearrangement joins TRBV7-9 to TRBJ2-3, with no clear D. Trimming took off 1 base at V and 6 bases at J, with 11 bases between the two ends. Germline assignment: CDR1 SEHNR and CDR2 FQNEAQ (reference sequence). CDR3 length: 14 residues. The DNA for the CDR3 is TGTGCCAGCAGCTTAGACGACGCGTGGGATACGCAGTATTTT. It yields the protein CASSLDDAWDTQYF.

This chain uses TRBV5-1 with TRBJ1-1; 7 bases align to TRBD1. The CDR3 spans 15 residues. The germline CDR1 and CDR2 sequences are SGHRS and YFSETQ. J gave up 3 bases and V 2 bases, and 7 bases lay outside the gene matches. This chain's CDR3 is CASSLQGTGDTEAFF. CDR3 DNA: TGCGCCAGCAGCTTACAGGGAACAGGGGACACTGAAGCTTTCTTT. The full variable domain, with the rest looked up from reference TRBV5-1 and TRBJ1-1, is KAGVTQTPRYLIKTRGQQVTLSCSPISGHRSVSWYQQTPGQGLQFLFEYFSETQRNKGNFPGRFSGRQFSNSRSEMNVSTLELGDSALYLCASSLQGTGDTEAFFGQGTRLTVV.

Within the sample, this clone is medium-sized. This chain connects TRBV6-4 to TRBJ2-3; D might be TRBD2 (6 bases). The length of the CDR3 is 15 residues. Germline-derived CDR1 and CDR2 are MRHNA and SNTAGT. The V end lost 3 bases, the J end lost 1 base, and 11 bases lay between the germline ends. CDR3 sequence reads: CASSEVASGTDTQYF. As DNA, the CDR3 is TGTGCCAGCAGTGAAGTCGCTAGCGGCACAGATACGCAGTATTTT.

The V call is TRBV7-2, the J call TRBJ2-7; D possibly corresponds to TRBD1 (6 bases). CDR1 and CDR2 from the germline V gene are SGHTA and FQGNSA. The CDR3 is made up of 14 amino acids. Trimming removed 8 bases from V and 2 bases from J, with 16 bases in between. The CDR3 DNA sequence: TGTGCCAGCGGACCCGGCGGACAGACCTACGAGCAGTACTTC. Amino acids: CASGPGGQTYEQYF.

This clone is a singleton in its sample. The chain joins TRBV6-9 to TRBJ2-2; possible D gene TRBD1, 6 bases. The germline gives CDR1 MNHGY, CDR2 SVAAGI. Trimming stripped 0 bases from V and 4 bases from J, with 12 bases between. The CDR3 loop spans 16 amino acids. This CDR3 is CASSYSGDTSTGELFF. As DNA, the CDR3 is TGTGCCAGCAGTTATTCTGGGGACACCTCCACCGGGGAGCTGTTTTTT.

V is TRBV9 and J is TRBJ1-1; 7 bases line up with TRBD1. J was trimmed by 3 bases and V by 4 bases; bases with no gene match: 6. This CDR3 region has 14 residues. Germline CDR1 reads SGDLS; CDR2 reads YYNGEE. The CDR3 spells CASSILGGDTEAFF. The CDR3 DNA is TGTGCCAGCAGCATACTAGGGGGCGACACTGAAGCTTTCTTT.

V is TRBV5-1 and J is TRBJ1-1; D is ambiguous. V was cut by 0 bases and J by 4 bases, with 10 bases left in between. Per the germline V gene, CDR1 is SGHRS and CDR2 is YFSETQ. The CDR3 length is 14 residues. This chain's CDR3 is CASSLAPHSTEAFF. The CDR3 bases are TGCGCCAGCAGCTTGGCTCCGCACTCCACTGAAGCTTTCTTT. The variable domain in full, with the rest retrieved from reference TRBV5-1 and TRBJ1-1, is KAGVTQTPRYLIKTRGQQVTLSCSPISGHRSVSWYQQTPGQGLQFLFEYFSETQRNKGNFPGRFSGRQFSNSRSEMNVSTLELGDSALYLCASSLAPHSTEAFFGQGTRLTVV.